This TCR beta chain was profiled in a study of blood T cell repertoires in COVID-19. Clones were sequenced by immunoSEQ multiplex PCR, and TCRdb holds only the in-frame ones, with some missing. Among about 200,000 clones listed, roughly nine tenths were seen once. The junction had 4 bases not matched to a gene; V was cut back by 0 bases and J by 2 bases. The CDR3 sequence is 16 residues long. CDR1 is MGHRA and CDR2 is YSYEKL in the germline V gene. The TCR sequence derives from an older woman with acute or convalescent COVID-19. Input material: peripheral blood. The chain recombines TRBV4-1 with TRBJ2-1; 7 positions match TRBD1. The CDR3 DNA reads TGCGCCAGCAGCCAAGAACCGGGACAGACCTACAATGAGCAGTTCTTC. This codes for CASSQEPGQTYNEQFF.